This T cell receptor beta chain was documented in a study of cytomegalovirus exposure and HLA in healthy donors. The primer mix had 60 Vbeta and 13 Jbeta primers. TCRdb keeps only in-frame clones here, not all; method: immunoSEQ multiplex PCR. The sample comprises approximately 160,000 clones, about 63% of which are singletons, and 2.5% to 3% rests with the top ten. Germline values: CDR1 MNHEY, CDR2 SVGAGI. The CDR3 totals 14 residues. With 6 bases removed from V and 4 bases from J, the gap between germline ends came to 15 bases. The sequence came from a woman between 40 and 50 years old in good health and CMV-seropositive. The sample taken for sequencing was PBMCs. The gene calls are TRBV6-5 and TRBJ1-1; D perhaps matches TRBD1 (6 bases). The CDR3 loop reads CASRTTGLGTEAFF. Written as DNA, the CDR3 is TGTGCCAGCAGGACGACAGGTTTAGGCACTGAAGCTTTCTTT.